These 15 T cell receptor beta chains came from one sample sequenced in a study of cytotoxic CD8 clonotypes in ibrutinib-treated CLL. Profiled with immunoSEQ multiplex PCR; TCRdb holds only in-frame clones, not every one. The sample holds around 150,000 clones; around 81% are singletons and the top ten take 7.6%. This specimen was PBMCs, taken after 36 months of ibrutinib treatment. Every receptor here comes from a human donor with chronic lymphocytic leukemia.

CDR3 coding DNA: TGTGCCAGCAGCTTAAGGACAGCCTATAATTCACCCCTCCACTTT. Translated, it gives CASSLRTAYNSPLHF. J is TRBJ1-6 and V is TRBV13; tentatively, D is TRBD1 (6 bases). Trimming removed 2 bases at V and 2 bases at J, with 7 bases between. CDR3 size: 15 residues. Germline V gene lookup returns CDR1 PRHDT and CDR2 FYEKMQ (reference sequence).

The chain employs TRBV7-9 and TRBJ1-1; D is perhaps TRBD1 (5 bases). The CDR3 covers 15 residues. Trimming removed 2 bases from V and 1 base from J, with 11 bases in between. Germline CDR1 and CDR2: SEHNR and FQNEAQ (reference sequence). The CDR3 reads CASSLLAGSNTEAFF. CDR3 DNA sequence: TGTGCCAGCAGCTTACTGGCAGGGTCGAACACTGAAGCTTTCTTT.

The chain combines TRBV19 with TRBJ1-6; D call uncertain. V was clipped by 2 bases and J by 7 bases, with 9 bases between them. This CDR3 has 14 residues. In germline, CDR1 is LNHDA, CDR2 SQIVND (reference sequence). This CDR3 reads CASSIRSWNSPLHF. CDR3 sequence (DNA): TGTGCCAGTAGTATAAGGTCGTGGAATTCACCCCTCCACTTT.

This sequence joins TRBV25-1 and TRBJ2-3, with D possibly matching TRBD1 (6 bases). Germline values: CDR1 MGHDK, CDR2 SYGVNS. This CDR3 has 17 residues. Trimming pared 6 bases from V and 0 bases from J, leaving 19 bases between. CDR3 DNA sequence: TGTGCCAGCAGGGGCCTCATTTGGGACACCAGCACAGATACGCAGTATTTT. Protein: CASRGLIWDTSTDTQYF. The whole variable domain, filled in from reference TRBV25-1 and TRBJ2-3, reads EADIYQTPRYLVIGTGKKITLECSQTMGHDKMYWYQQDPGMELHLIHYSYGVNSTEKGDLSSESTVSRIRTEHFPLTLESARPSHTSQYLCASRGLIWDTSTDTQYFGPGTRLTVL.

As DNA, the CDR3 is TGTGCCAGCAGTACGGACAGGTACACCGGGGAGCTGTTTTTT. Translation gives CASSTDRYTGELFF. This chain connects TRBV6-1 to TRBJ2-2; TRBD1 matches 7 bases. Trimming removed 5 bases from V and 3 bases from J; junction bases left unmatched: 3. Per germline, CDR1 MNHNS and CDR2 SASEGT. The CDR3 sequence is 14 residues long.

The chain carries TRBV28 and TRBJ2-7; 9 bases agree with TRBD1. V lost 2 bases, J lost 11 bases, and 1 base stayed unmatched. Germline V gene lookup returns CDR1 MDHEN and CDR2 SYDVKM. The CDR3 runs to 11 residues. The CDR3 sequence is CASSLGQGKYF. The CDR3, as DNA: TGTGCCAGCAGTTTAGGACAGGGGAAGTACTTC.

The DNA for the CDR3 is TGCAGCGTTGCCCCGAAGCTTTCTCGACAGGGTCAGGGCTACACCTTC. Translation: CSVAPKLSRQGQGYTF. The chain joins TRBV29-1 to TRBJ1-2; 7 positions agree with TRBD1. The CDR3 runs 16 residues. CDR1 and CDR2 from the germline V gene are SQVTM and ANQGSEA. J gave up 8 bases and V 4 bases, and 19 bases lay outside the gene matches.

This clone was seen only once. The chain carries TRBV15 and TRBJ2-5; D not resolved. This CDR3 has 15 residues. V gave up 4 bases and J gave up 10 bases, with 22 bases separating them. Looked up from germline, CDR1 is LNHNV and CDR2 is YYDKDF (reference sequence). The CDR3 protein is CATSTPGAPPGVQYF. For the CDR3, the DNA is TGTGCCACCAGCACCCCTGGCGCGCCCCCAGGCGTCCAGTACTTC.

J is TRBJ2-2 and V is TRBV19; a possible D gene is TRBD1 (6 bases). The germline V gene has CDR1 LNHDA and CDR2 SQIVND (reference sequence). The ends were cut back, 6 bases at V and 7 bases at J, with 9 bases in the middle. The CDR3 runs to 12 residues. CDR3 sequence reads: CASRTGIGELFF. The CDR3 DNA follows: TGTGCCAGTAGAACAGGGATCGGGGAGCTGTTTTTT. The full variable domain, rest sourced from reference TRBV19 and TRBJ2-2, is DGGITQSPKYLFRKEGQNVTLSCEQNLNHDAMYWYRQDPGQGLRLIYYSQIVNDFQKGDIAEGYSVSREKKESFPLTVTSAQKNPTAFYLCASRTGIGELFFGEGSRLTVL.

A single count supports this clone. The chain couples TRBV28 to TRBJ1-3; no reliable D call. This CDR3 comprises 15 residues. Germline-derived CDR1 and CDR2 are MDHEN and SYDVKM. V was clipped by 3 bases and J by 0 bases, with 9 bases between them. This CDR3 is CASSFEAYSGNTIYF. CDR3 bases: TGTGCCAGCAGTTTTGAGGCCTACTCTGGAAACACCATATATTTT.

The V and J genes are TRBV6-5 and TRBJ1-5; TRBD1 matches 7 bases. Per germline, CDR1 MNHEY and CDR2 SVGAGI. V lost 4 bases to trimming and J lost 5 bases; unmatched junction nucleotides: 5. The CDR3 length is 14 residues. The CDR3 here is CASSSQTGYQPQHF. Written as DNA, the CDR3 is TGTGCCAGCAGTTCCCAGACAGGGTATCAGCCCCAGCATTTT.

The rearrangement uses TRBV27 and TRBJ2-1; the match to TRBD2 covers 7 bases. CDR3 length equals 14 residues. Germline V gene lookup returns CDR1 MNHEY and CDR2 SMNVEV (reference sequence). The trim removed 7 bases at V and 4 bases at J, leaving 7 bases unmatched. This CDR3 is CASTVSGGYNEQFF. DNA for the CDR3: TGTGCCAGCACCGTATCGGGAGGTTACAATGAGCAGTTCTTC.

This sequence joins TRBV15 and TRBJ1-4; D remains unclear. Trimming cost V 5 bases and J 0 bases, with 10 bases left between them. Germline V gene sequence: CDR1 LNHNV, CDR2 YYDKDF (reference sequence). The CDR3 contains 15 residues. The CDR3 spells CATSARVATNEKLFF. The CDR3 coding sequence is TGTGCCACCAGCGCCCGAGTTGCAACTAATGAAAAACTGTTTTTT.

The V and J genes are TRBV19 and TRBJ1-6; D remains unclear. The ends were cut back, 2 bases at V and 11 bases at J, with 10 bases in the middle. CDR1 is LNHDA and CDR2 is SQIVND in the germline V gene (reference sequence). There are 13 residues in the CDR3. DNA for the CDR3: TGTGCCAGTAGTATACAGGAATTGGCACCCCTCCACTTT. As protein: CASSIQELAPLHF.

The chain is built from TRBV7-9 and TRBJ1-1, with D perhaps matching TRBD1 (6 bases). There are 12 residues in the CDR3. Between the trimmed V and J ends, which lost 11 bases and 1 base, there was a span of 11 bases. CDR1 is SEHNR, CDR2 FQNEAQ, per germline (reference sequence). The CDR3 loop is CAGQTGNTEAFF. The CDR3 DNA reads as TGTGCCGGACAGACAGGGAACACTGAAGCTTTCTTT.